This TCR beta chain was sequenced in a study of blood T cell repertoires in COVID-19. Authors' data handling: Estimated nucleated cell counts came from reference gene primer amplification. Repertoires were generated with immunoSEQ multiplex PCR, while TCRdb's copy carries only in-frame clones and drops some. That table supplies the V and J calls and clone size; D and trimming were determined from the DNA. The sample lists some 360,000 clones; 88% were seen once. The germline V gene has CDR1 GTSNPN and CDR2 SVGIG (reference sequence). The trim removed 2 bases at V and 7 bases at J, leaving 10 bases unmatched. The CDR3 is 14 residues long.

The TCR sequence derives from a woman in her twenties or thirties who had been exposed to COVID-19. Specimen: PBMCs or T cells enriched from blood (not recorded which). The chain has TRBV30 and TRBJ2-5; TRBD2 matches at 7 bases. The CDR3 loop is CAWSPGLGSGTQYF. DNA of the CDR3: TGTGCCTGGAGTCCAGGACTAGGGTCCGGGACCCAGTACTTC.